This T cell receptor (beta chain) is drawn from a study of control samples from healthy donors and cancer patients. Profiling relied on immunoSEQ multiplex PCR, and the TCRdb table lists in-frame clones only, not all of them. The sample contains about 58,000 clones, almost 90% of which appear only once. Unmatched junction bases numbered 7, after V lost 4 bases and J lost 1 base. The CDR3 runs 16 residues. Germline V gene sequence: CDR1 LNHDA, CDR2 SQIVND (reference sequence). This TCR was sampled from a man in his sixties with colorectal cancer. Sequencing was performed on PBMCs. The J gene is TRBJ1-5, the V gene TRBV19; 7 nucleotides align to TRBD1. CDR3 protein: CASSTTGTLSNQPQHF. In DNA, the CDR3 is TGTGCCAGTAGTACGACAGGGACCTTGAGCAATCAGCCCCAGCATTTT.